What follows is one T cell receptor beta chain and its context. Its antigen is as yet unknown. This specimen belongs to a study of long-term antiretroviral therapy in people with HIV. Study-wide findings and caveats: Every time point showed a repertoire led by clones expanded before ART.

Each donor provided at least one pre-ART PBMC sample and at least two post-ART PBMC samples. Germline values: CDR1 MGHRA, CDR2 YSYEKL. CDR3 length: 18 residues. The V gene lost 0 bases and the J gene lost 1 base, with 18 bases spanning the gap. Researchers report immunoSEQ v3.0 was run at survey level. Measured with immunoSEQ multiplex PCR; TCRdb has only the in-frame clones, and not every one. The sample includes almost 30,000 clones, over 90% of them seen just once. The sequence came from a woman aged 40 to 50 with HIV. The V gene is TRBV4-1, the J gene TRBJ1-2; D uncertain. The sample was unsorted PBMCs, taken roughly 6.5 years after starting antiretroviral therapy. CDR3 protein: CASSQDLIRAGLNYGYTF. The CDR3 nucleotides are TGCGCCAGCAGCCAAGATCTTATCCGGGCAGGACTTAACTATGGCTACACCTTC.